These T cell receptor beta chains were read from a single sample in a study of blood T cell repertoires in COVID-19. Assay: immunoSEQ multiplex PCR; the TCRdb copy retains only in-frame clones and omits some. The sample carries about 140,000 clones, approximately 88% recorded once. Sample: peripheral blood. These receptors came from a human donor in a cohort sampled during active COVID-19. Each CDR3 is given with its conserved first and last residue. A D gene is named only where the DNA matches it firmly. Size is omitted from some rows. Given values are once, few, many or a class for expanded clones.

CDR3 protein	CDR3 DNA	J gene	V gene	clone size	D gene
CASSLARDRGSYNSPLHF	TGTGCCAGCAGCTTGGCCCGGGACAGGGGCTCCTATAATTCACCCCTCCACTTT	TRBJ1-6	TRBV5-6	NA	TRBD1
CASSQGASQFF	TGTGCCAGCAGCCAAGGGGCCTCACAGTTCTTC	TRBJ2-1	TRBV3-1/TRBV3-2	NA	NA
CASSDGSYYLRGYTF	TGTGCCAGCAGTGATGGGAGTTACTACCTTCGAGGCTACACCTTC	TRBJ1-2	TRBV25-1	NA	NA
CASSPRLAGGNYAYNEQFF	TGTGCCAGCAGTCCCAGACTAGCGGGGGGTAATTACGCCTACAATGAGCAGTTCTTC	TRBJ2-1	TRBV27	NA	TRBD2
CASSLSTGGAYEQYF	TGCGCCAGCAGCCTCTCGACAGGGGGCGCCTACGAGCAGTACTTC	TRBJ2-7	TRBV5-1	NA	TRBD1
CASSRGGTYGYTF	TGTGCCAGCAGTCGTGGGGGGACCTATGGCTACACCTTC	TRBJ1-2	TRBV6-5	NA	NA
CASSSKTWTASYGYTF	TGTGCCAGCAGTTCTAAAACGTGGACAGCGTCTTATGGCTACACCTTC	TRBJ1-2	TRBV6-5	NA	NA
CASNRQGGEKLFF	TGTGCCAGCAACAGACAGGGTGGGGAAAAACTGTTTTTT	TRBJ1-4	TRBV7-9	NA	TRBD1
CASSTRPGQGGEQYF	TGTGCCAGTAGTACTCGACCCGGACAGGGAGGCGAGCAGTACTTC	TRBJ2-7	TRBV19	NA	TRBD1
CSVSGTGGREKLFF	TGCAGCGTTTCCGGGACAGGGGGCAGGGAAAAACTGTTTTTT	TRBJ1-4	TRBV29-1	NA	TRBD1
CAISGVTGLSQETQYF	TGTGCCATCAGTGGCGTCACAGGGTTGAGCCAAGAGACCCAGTACTTC	TRBJ2-5	TRBV10-3	NA	NA
CASSLGGAGELFF	TGCGCCAGCAGCTTGGGGGGAGCCGGGGAGCTGTTTTTT	TRBJ2-2	TRBV5-1	NA	NA
CAWSGQLGYGYTF	TGTGCCTGGAGTGGACAATTAGGCTATGGCTACACCTTC	TRBJ1-2	TRBV30	NA	NA
CASSSPPGLAGGANTGELFF	TGTGCCAGCAGTTCGCCTCCGGGACTAGCGGGGGGGGCGAACACCGGGGAGCTGTTTTTT	TRBJ2-2	TRBV13	NA	TRBD2
CASTQRGQFSPLHF	TGTGCCAGCACCCAAAGGGGGCAGTTTTCACCCCTCCACTTT	TRBJ1-6	TRBV11-2	NA	TRBD1
CASSFGDNQPQHF	TGTGCCAGCAGTTTTGGGGACAACCAGCCCCAGCATTTT	TRBJ1-5	TRBV27	NA	NA
CASSFQGPYEQYF	TGTGCCAGCAGCTTCCAGGGGCCCTACGAGCAGTACTTC	TRBJ2-7	TRBV7-2	NA	NA
CASSFFLASGPKNIQYF	TGCGCCAGCAGCTTTTTCTTGGCTAGCGGTCCAAAAAACATTCAGTACTTC	TRBJ2-4	TRBV5-1	NA	TRBD2
CASSLSGGGIEKLFF	TGCGCCAGCAGCTTATCAGGGGGAGGCATTGAAAAACTGTTTTTT	TRBJ1-4	TRBV5-1	NA	TRBD1
CASSQDQGLAGAHSSYEQYF	TGCGCCAGCAGCCAAGATCAGGGACTAGCGGGGGCCCATAGCTCCTACGAGCAGTACTTC	TRBJ2-7	TRBV4-1	NA	TRBD2
CASTGQGGTDTQYF	TGTGCCAGCACCGGACAGGGGGGGACAGATACGCAGTATTTT	TRBJ2-3	TRBV6-5	NA	TRBD1
CASSGGTGQTPLHF	TGTGCCAGTAGTGGCGGGACAGGGCAGACACCCCTCCACTTT	TRBJ1-6	TRBV19	NA	TRBD1
CASRTGEGYEQYF	TGTGCCAGCAGGACAGGGGAAGGGTACGAGCAGTACTTC	TRBJ2-7	TRBV6-5	NA	TRBD1
CASSPGNSYEQYF	TGCGCCAGCAGCCCCGGGAACTCCTACGAGCAGTACTTC	TRBJ2-7	TRBV5-1	NA	NA
CASSRQGSEAFF	TGTGCCAGCAGCCGACAGGGCTCTGAAGCTTTCTTT	TRBJ1-1	TRBV3-1/TRBV3-2	NA	TRBD1
CASSFTRSYNEQFF	TGCGCCAGCAGCTTTACACGCTCCTACAATGAGCAGTTCTTC	TRBJ2-1	TRBV5-1	NA	NA
CASSEIRGSRYRTRSGYTF	TGTGCCAGCAGTGAAATAAGAGGAAGTCGCTACAGGACCCGAAGTGGCTACACCTTC	TRBJ1-2	TRBV6-1	NA	NA
CASSPVGGYGYTF	TGTGCCAGCAGTCCCGTGGGGGGCTATGGCTACACCTTC	TRBJ1-2	TRBV5-4	NA	NA
CASSLTSGGQGAKNIQYF	TGTGCCAGCAGCCTGACTAGCGGGGGCCAAGGGGCCAAAAACATTCAGTACTTC	TRBJ2-4	TRBV7-6	NA	TRBD2
CASSPRSVSSYNEQFF	TGTGCCAGCTCACCCCGGAGCGTTAGCTCCTACAATGAGCAGTTCTTC	TRBJ2-1	TRBV18	once	NA
CASSPREGTADTQYF	TGCGCCAGCAGCCCCCGTGAGGGCACCGCAGATACGCAGTATTTT	TRBJ2-3	TRBV5-1	NA	NA
CAIQGQPSNYGYTF	TGTGCCATCCAGGGACAGCCATCGAACTATGGCTACACCTTC	TRBJ1-2	TRBV10-3	NA	TRBD1
CASSWGTSGDNEQFF	TGTGCCAGCAGCTGGGGGACTAGCGGGGACAATGAGCAGTTCTTC	TRBJ2-1	TRBV7-9	NA	TRBD2
CASSLLPGANEQYF	TGTGCCAGCAGCTTGTTGCCAGGGGCCAACGAGCAGTACTTC	TRBJ2-7	TRBV5-4	NA	NA
CASSTTGGRNSPLHF	TGTGCCAGTAGTACGACAGGGGGTAGGAATTCACCCCTCCACTTT	TRBJ1-6	TRBV19	NA	TRBD1
CATSQRYNQPQHF	TGTGCCACCTCCCAGAGGTACAATCAGCCCCAGCATTTT	TRBJ1-5	TRBV24-1	NA	NA
CASSGRAGVETQYF	TGTGCCAGCAGTGGTAGAGCGGGAGTAGAGACCCAGTACTTC	TRBJ2-5	TRBV6-2/TRBV6-3	NA	TRBD2
CASSLRLGGAGNTIYF	TGTGCCAGCAGCTTGCGGCTAGGGGGAGCGGGAAACACCATATATTTT	TRBJ1-3	TRBV5-4	NA	NA
CASSEGQGESGANVLTF	TGTGCCAGCAGTGAAGGACAGGGGGAGTCTGGGGCCAACGTCCTGACTTTC	TRBJ2-6	TRBV25-1	NA	TRBD1
CAISDSGQLYGYTF	TGTGCCATCAGTGACTCCGGACAGCTGTATGGCTACACCTTC	TRBJ1-2	TRBV10-3	NA	NA
CASRPQGAGNTIYF	TGTGCCAGCAGACCCCAGGGGGCTGGAAACACCATATATTTT	TRBJ1-3	TRBV6-5	NA	TRBD1
CASTRYPGQNYGYTF	TGTGCCAGCACCAGATACCCGGGACAGAACTATGGCTACACCTTC	TRBJ1-2	TRBV27	NA	TRBD1
CASSLRKGGTVSYNEQFF	TGTGCCAGCAGCCTCCGAAAGGGCGGGACAGTTTCCTACAATGAGCAGTTCTTC	TRBJ2-1	TRBV9	NA	NA
CASSLGQGGYEQYF	TGTGCCAGCAGTTTGGGACAGGGGGGTTACGAGCAGTACTTC	TRBJ2-7	TRBV27	NA	TRBD1
CASILGQRSQPQHF	TGTGCCAGCATTCTTGGACAGCGATCTCAGCCCCAGCATTTT	TRBJ1-5	TRBV6-5	NA	NA
CASSLALGVEQFF	TGTGCCAGCAGCTTAGCCCTGGGCGTTGAGCAGTTCTTC	TRBJ2-1	TRBV7-2	NA	NA
CASSEARDLGEQYF	TGTGCCAGCAGTGAAGCCAGGGATCTTGGCGAGCAGTACTTC	TRBJ2-7	TRBV6-1	NA	NA
CASSLLAPGDTQYF	TGTGCCAGCAGCTTGCTAGCGCCGGGGGATACGCAGTATTTT	TRBJ2-3	TRBV11-2	once	NA
CASSLAFTSGGADTQYF	TGTGCCAGCAGCTTAGCCTTCACTAGCGGGGGAGCAGATACGCAGTATTTT	TRBJ2-3	TRBV7-8	NA	TRBD2
CASSPGGTSSYNEQFF	TGCGCCAGCAGCCCCGGGGGAACCAGCTCCTACAATGAGCAGTTCTTC	TRBJ2-1	TRBV5-1	few	NA
CASSFGGQDNSPLHF	TGTGCCAGCAGTTTCGGGGGACAGGATAATTCACCCCTCCACTTT	TRBJ1-6	TRBV28	NA	TRBD1
CASSLSIDRSYEQYF	TGTGCCAGTAGTCTTAGCATTGACAGGTCCTACGAGCAGTACTTC	TRBJ2-7	TRBV19	NA	NA
CSVAQGFSYEQYF	TGCAGCGTTGCTCAGGGGTTCTCCTACGAGCAGTACTTC	TRBJ2-7	TRBV29-1	NA	NA